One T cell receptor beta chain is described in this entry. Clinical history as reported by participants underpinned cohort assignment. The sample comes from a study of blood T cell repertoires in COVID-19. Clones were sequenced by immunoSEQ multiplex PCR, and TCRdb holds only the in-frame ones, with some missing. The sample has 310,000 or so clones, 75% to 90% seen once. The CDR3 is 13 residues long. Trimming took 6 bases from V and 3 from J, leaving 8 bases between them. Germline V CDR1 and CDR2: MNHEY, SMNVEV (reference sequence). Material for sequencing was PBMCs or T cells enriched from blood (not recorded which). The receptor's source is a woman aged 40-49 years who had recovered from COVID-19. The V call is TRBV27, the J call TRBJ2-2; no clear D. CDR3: CASRVLYTGELFF. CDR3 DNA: TGTGCCAGCAGGGTCCTATACACCGGGGAGCTGTTTTTT.